This T cell receptor beta chain appears in the sequencing data of a study of T cells in women clearing cervical HPV infection. Study-level points and caveats: Cases carried less TRBV6-7 than controls: roughly 0.12% versus 0.17%. CIN3+ cases had significantly higher TCR richness than controls; evenness did not differ.

The method was immunoSEQ multiplex PCR; TCRdb's version includes in-frame clones alone and lacks a portion of them. This sample lists approximately 35,000 clones; its ten largest clones have about 3.7%. As regards this clone: Its antigen is currently unknown. The observed sequence ends 3 residues before the CDR3 terminus, with the missing tail filled in from the germline J gene.

Trimming took 0 bases from V and 7 from J, leaving 9 bases between them. The germline V gene encodes CDR1 GTSNPN and CDR2 SVGIG (reference sequence). CDR3 length equals 12 residues. Sequencing used blood buffy coat. The sequence came from a woman aged 18 to 75 with a cervical HPV16 infection that either progressed to CIN3+ or cleared (not recorded which). This chain connects TRBV30 to TRBJ2-5, with a weak D call TRBD2 (6 bases). CDR3 bases read: TGTGCCTGGAGTGTAGGGCGGGGGACC. This encodes CAWSVGRGT. The CDR3 reads in full as CAWSVGRGTQYF.